This T cell receptor beta chain is drawn from a study of blood T cells in healthy people across ages. There are a few counts of this clonotype. Next came a second PCR, run for roughly 6 to 11 cycles, which used a sample-barcoded 5' primer along with a J-beta primer mix. TCRdb redid the calling of the 5' RACE reads with MiXCR, one entry per CDR3 protein. Found here are some 640,000 distinct CDR3 sequences, about 52% of them singletons; the top ten hold about a third. Trimming removed 4 bases from V and 4 bases from J, with 9 bases in between. CDR3 length: 12 amino acids. Germline-derived CDR1 and CDR2 are SGHRS and YFSETQ.

The receptor's source is a woman aged 55 to 70 in good health. The rearrangement uses TRBV5-1 and TRBJ2-7; no clear D gene. The sequenced sample consisted of blood. The CDR3 loop is CASSRSRYEQYF. CDR3 in DNA: TGCGCCAGCAGCCGATCCCGATACGAGCAGTACTTC.